The 30 T cell receptor beta chains listed next were all sequenced from one sample in a study of PD-1 blockade in classical Hodgkin lymphoma. Regarding time point: cycle 4 day 1 (C4D1), after more than five weeks of nivolumab. With no exception, relapse followed autologous stem cell transplantation in all patients, and brentuximab vedotin exposure varied. This table comes from immunoSEQ multiplex PCR, and its TCRdb copy is limited to in-frame clones, with some not included. Of over 75,000 clones in the sample, over 75% were seen once. The sequencing used peripheral blood mononuclear cells (PBMCs), collected before the fourth cycle of nivolumab. The source is a human donor with classical Hodgkin lymphoma.

J is TRBJ2-5 and V is TRBV5-1; D may correspond to TRBD1 or TRBD2 (6 bases each). CDR1 SGHRS and CDR2 YFSETQ come from the germline V gene. The CDR3 loop spans 15 amino acids. V was trimmed by 4 bases and J by 5 bases, leaving 18 bases between them. CDR3 coding DNA: TGCGCCAGCAGCGTGACCCCCTTAGGGGGGGAGACCCAGTACTTC. The encoded protein is CASSVTPLGGETQYF.

This rearrangement joins TRBV7-2 to TRBJ2-3; no firm D call. The length of the CDR3 is 14 residues. Germline V CDR1 and CDR2: SGHTA, FQGNSA. V was clipped by 0 bases and J by 3 bases, with 7 bases between them. For the CDR3, the DNA is TGTGCCAGCAGCTTAGCGCACAGTACAGATACGCAGTATTTT. Translation gives CASSLAHSTDTQYF.

V is TRBV7-8 and J is TRBJ1-4; 7 bases align to TRBD1. Germline trimming cut 2 bases from V and 13 bases from J; bases unmatched to any gene: 10. Germline V gene data show CDR1 as SGHVS and CDR2 as FQNEAQ. The CDR3 runs to 14 residues. CDR3 protein: CASSLRDRGKGLFF. CDR3 sequence (DNA): TGTGCCAGCAGCTTAAGGGACAGAGGAAAAGGACTGTTTTTT.

The rearrangement links TRBV6-5 to TRBJ2-3; D is tentatively TRBD1 or TRBD2 (5 bases each). The CDR3 totals 15 residues. CDR1 is MNHEY and CDR2 is SVGAGI in the germline V gene. The V end lost 2 bases, the J end lost 7 bases, and 16 bases lay between the germline ends. CDR3 residues: CASSYGTAFVYTQYF. In nucleotides, the CDR3 is TGTGCCAGCAGTTACGGGACCGCTTTTGTGTATACGCAGTATTTT.

This sequence joins TRBV30 and TRBJ2-1; D remains unclear. Trimming stripped 3 bases from V and 6 bases from J, with 9 bases between. CDR1 GTSNPN and CDR2 SVGIG come from the germline V gene (reference sequence). This CDR3 contains 12 residues. This CDR3 reads CAWRVPPNEQFF. CDR3 nucleotides: TGTGCCTGGAGGGTGCCCCCCAATGAGCAGTTCTTC.

The chain has TRBV19 and TRBJ1-2; TRBD1 aligns across 7 bases. This CDR3 is built from 13 residues. The germline gives CDR1 LNHDA, CDR2 SQIVND (reference sequence). With 1 base clipped from V and 4 bases from J, the junction kept 0 bases outside the gene matches. DNA for the CDR3: TGTGCCAGTAGTATAGGACAGGGCTATGGCTACACCTTC. As protein: CASSIGQGYGYTF.

This clone was recorded a few times. This sequence joins TRBV7-3 and TRBJ2-7; 9 bases fit TRBD1. The CDR3 consists of 14 residues. CDR1 and CDR2 from the germline V gene are SGHTA and FQGTGA. After removal of 3 bases from V and 0 bases from J, the junction contained 0 bases not matched to a gene. For the CDR3, the DNA is TGTGCCAGCAGCTTGGACAGGGGCTCCTACGAGCAGTACTTC. It encodes CASSLDRGSYEQYF.

V usage is TRBV19 and J usage is TRBJ1-5; tentative D call: TRBD1 (5 bases). Germline CDR1 LNHDA, CDR2 SQIVND (reference sequence). CDR3 length: 13 residues. The V end lost 3 bases, the J end lost 6 bases, and 9 bases lay between the germline ends. The chain's CDR3 is CASSIERGQPQHF. For the CDR3, the DNA is TGTGCCAGTAGTATCGAGAGGGGTCAGCCCCAGCATTTT.

DNA of the CDR3: TGTGCCAGCAGCTTAGTGCCCTCGGCGGACCGGGTGGCCAAAAACATTCAGTACTTC. Its translation: CASSLVPSADRVAKNIQYF. J is TRBJ2-4 and V is TRBV7-2, with D unresolved. Germline lookup yields CDR1 SGHTA and CDR2 FQGNSA. This CDR3 contains 19 residues. The V end lost 1 base, the J end lost 1 base, and 20 bases lay between the germline ends.

The V call is TRBV7-9, the J call TRBJ2-7; 10 nucleotides agree with TRBD1. The germline V gene encodes CDR1 SEHNR and CDR2 FQNEAQ (reference sequence). The CDR3 is made up of 17 amino acids. Germline trimming cut 0 bases from V and 3 bases from J; bases unmatched to any gene: 8. CDR3 in DNA: TGTGCCAGCAGCTTAGCCGGGACAGGGGTTAAGTTCTACGAGCAGTACTTC. It yields the protein CASSLAGTGVKFYEQYF.

This sequence joins TRBV6-1 and TRBJ2-7; possible D gene TRBD1, 5 bases. The V gene's germline CDR1 is MNHNS and CDR2 SASEGT. Deletions cut 3 bases from V and 4 bases from J, with 10 bases between. This CDR3 contains 13 residues. The chain's CDR3 is CASSDTSGYEQYF. CDR3 sequence (DNA): TGTGCCAGCAGTGATACCTCAGGGTACGAGCAGTACTTC.

The chain couples TRBV5-7 to TRBJ1-5, with unresolved D. TRBV5-7 is an ORF, and what it does is uncertain. Trimming took 1 base from V and 0 from J, leaving 8 bases between them. The CDR3 length is 15 residues. CDR3 in DNA: TGTGCCAGCAGCTTGTGCTGTTATAGCAATCAGCCCCAGCATTTT. Its protein product is CASSLCCYSNQPQHF.

The sample holds one count of this clone. V gene TRBV2 combines with J gene TRBJ2-2; D is unresolved. The CDR3 is 11 amino acids. Germline V CDR1 and CDR2: SNHLY, FYNNEI. V was cut by 8 bases and J by 3 bases, with 4 bases left in between. CDR3 nucleotide sequence: TGTGCCAGCCGCTACACCGGGGAGCTGTTTTTT. Translating it yields CASRYTGELFF.

The genes are TRBV7-6 and TRBJ1-1, with D hard to call. Trimming took 5 bases from V and 7 from J, leaving 17 bases between them. The germline gives CDR1 SGHVS, CDR2 FNYEAQ. This CDR3 is 14 amino acids long. CDR3 residues: CASSPGPAPDEAFF. The CDR3 coding sequence is TGTGCCAGCAGCCCCGGACCGGCCCCCGATGAAGCTTTCTTT.

This clone was seen once. The V and J genes are TRBV6-6 and TRBJ1-5; D might be TRBD1 (5 bases). CDR1 and CDR2 from the germline V gene are MNHNY and SVGAGI (reference sequence). The CDR3 totals 16 residues. Trimming shortened V by 6 bases and J by 0 bases, and 15 bases separated the two germline ends. Here the CDR3 DNA reads TGTGCCAGCAGCAACCCCGGGGCCTATAGCAATCAGCCCCAGCATTTT. Protein: CASSNPGAYSNQPQHF.

The chain links TRBV6-5 to TRBJ2-2; no clear D gene. The CDR3 runs 13 residues. Germline assignment: CDR1 MNHEY and CDR2 SVGAGI. The germline V and J ends were trimmed by 0 bases and 4 bases, with 3 bases remaining between them. The CDR3 is CASSYSGTGELFF. In DNA, the CDR3 is TGTGCCAGCAGTTACTCGGGCACCGGGGAGCTGTTTTTT.

The genes are TRBV6-6 and TRBJ2-7, with 10 bases matching TRBD1. The CDR3 contains 15 residues. The germline V gene has CDR1 MNHNY and CDR2 SVGAGI (reference sequence). Trimming at V came to 0 bases and at J to 5 bases, leaving 4 bases not matched to a gene. CDR3 sequence (DNA): TGTGCCAGCAGTTACTCAGTGGACAGGGGGGACGAGCAGTACTTC. Residues: CASSYSVDRGDEQYF.

The chain uses TRBV2 and TRBJ1-1, with D possibly TRBD1 on 5 matching bases. CDR3 size: 15 residues. Germline CDR1 is SNHLY and CDR2 is FYNNEI. V was pared by 4 bases and J by 0 bases, with 12 bases between. DNA for the CDR3: TGTGCCAGCAGTGGGCAGGGCTTTATGAACACTGAAGCTTTCTTT. This codes for CASSGQGFMNTEAFF.

The V call is TRBV19, the J call TRBJ1-5, with 7 bases that match TRBD1. CDR3 length: 16 amino acids. Trimming took 0 bases from V and 7 from J; bases not matched to a gene: 9. The V gene's germline CDR1 is LNHDA and CDR2 SQIVND (reference sequence). The CDR3 reads CASSIEKGAGGQPQHF. The CDR3, as DNA: TGTGCCAGTAGTATAGAAAAGGGGGCAGGCGGGCAGCCCCAGCATTTT.

This sequence joins TRBV4-2 and TRBJ1-5, with D possibly being TRBD1 (6 bases). V lost 3 bases to trimming and J lost 2 bases, with 11 bases between them. The germline V gene encodes CDR1 LGHNA and CDR2 YNFKEQ. The CDR3 is made up of 15 amino acids. The CDR3 nucleotides are TGTGCCAGCAGCCATCCAGGGGTGGGCAATCAGCCCCAGCATTTT. Protein: CASSHPGVGNQPQHF.

The J gene is TRBJ2-3, the V gene TRBV6-5, with D perhaps given as TRBD1 or TRBD2 (6 bases each). The CDR3 length is 15 residues. Trimming removed 0 bases at V and 6 bases at J, with 13 bases between. Germline CDR1 MNHEY, CDR2 SVGAGI. The DNA of the CDR3 is TGTGCCAGCAGTTACTCGGGGGGCCCAGGGGATACGCAGTATTTT. Encoded protein: CASSYSGGPGDTQYF.

The chain employs TRBV21-1 and TRBJ1-3; no DNA check was done on the table's D call, TRBD1. TRBV21-1 is a documented pseudogene. There are 12 residues in the CDR3. The CDR3, as DNA: TGTGCCCTCCACAGGGCTGGAAACACCATATATTTT. It yields the protein CALHRAGNTIYF.

This clone was recorded only once. V usage is TRBV7-9 and J usage is TRBJ2-5, with 14 positions matching TRBD2. Per the germline V gene, CDR1 is SEHNR and CDR2 is FQNEAQ (reference sequence). The length of the CDR3 is 15 residues. With 3 bases clipped from V and 6 bases from J, the junction kept 3 bases outside the gene matches. CDR3 sequence reads: CASSLTSGGAKTQYF. Here the CDR3 DNA reads TGTGCCAGCAGCTTGACTAGCGGGGGGGCAAAGACCCAGTACTTC.

This rearrangement joins TRBV9 to TRBJ1-2, with D hard to call. V shed 0 bases and J shed 4 bases, with 7 bases lying between them. Germline V gene data show CDR1 as SGDLS and CDR2 as YYNGEE. This CDR3 has 13 residues. CDR3 residues: CASSVAQGYGYTF. The CDR3 region has the DNA TGTGCCAGCAGCGTAGCACAAGGCTATGGCTACACCTTC.

The chain carries TRBV30 and TRBJ2-7; no clear D gene. Per germline, CDR1 GTSNPN and CDR2 SVGIG (reference sequence). This CDR3 is built from 10 residues. Trimming removed 7 bases at V and 7 bases at J, with 11 bases between. CDR3 region: CASDRGEQYF. CDR3 nucleotides: TGTGCCTCTGACCGTGGGGAGCAGTACTTC.

This chain links TRBV7-6 with TRBJ2-2, with 11 bases lining up with TRBD2. The germline V gene has CDR1 SGHVS and CDR2 FNYEAQ. This CDR3 is 18 amino acids long. V lost 5 bases and J lost 0; bases outside the gene matches: 8. CDR3 DNA sequence: TGTGCCAGCAGCGGAACTAGCGGGGGCCGGCCGAACACCGGGGAGCTGTTTTTT. It codes for CASSGTSGGRPNTGELFF.

The chain employs TRBV11-3 and TRBJ2-1; no reliable D call. CDR3 length: 13 amino acids. Germline assignment: CDR1 SGHNT and CDR2 YENEEA. Trimming removed 4 bases at V and 12 bases at J, with 16 bases between. This CDR3 is CASSSGSSNRQFF. CDR3 DNA: TGTGCCAGCAGCTCCGGGTCCTCAAACCGGCAGTTCTTC.

The chain combines TRBV7-9 with TRBJ2-7, with 8 bases matching TRBD1. With 1 base clipped from V and 3 bases from J, the junction kept 5 bases outside the gene matches. This CDR3 is 15 amino acids long. CDR1 and CDR2 from the germline V gene are SEHNR and FQNEAQ (reference sequence). The CDR3: CASSLDGTGNYEQYF. The CDR3 DNA follows: TGTGCCAGCAGCTTAGATGGGACAGGCAACTACGAGCAGTACTTC.

The gene calls are TRBV19 and TRBJ2-1, with D possibly TRBD2 on 6 matching bases. The CDR3 is 13 amino acids. Trimming cost V 3 bases and J 3 bases, with 6 bases left between them. Germline CDR1 LNHDA, CDR2 SQIVND (reference sequence). Written as DNA, the CDR3 is TGTGCCAGTAGTATGGACTACTACAATGAGCAGTTCTTC. Its translation is CASSMDYYNEQFF.

The V call is TRBV5-1, the J call TRBJ2-5; the match to TRBD2 covers 10 bases. Trimming took 4 bases from V and 5 from J; bases not matched to a gene: 11. Germline loops: CDR1 SGHRS, CDR2 YFSETQ. This CDR3 is 16 amino acids long. The CDR3 protein is CASSRWMASGGETQYF. CDR3 coding DNA: TGCGCCAGCAGCCGTTGGATGGCTAGCGGGGGTGAGACCCAGTACTTC.